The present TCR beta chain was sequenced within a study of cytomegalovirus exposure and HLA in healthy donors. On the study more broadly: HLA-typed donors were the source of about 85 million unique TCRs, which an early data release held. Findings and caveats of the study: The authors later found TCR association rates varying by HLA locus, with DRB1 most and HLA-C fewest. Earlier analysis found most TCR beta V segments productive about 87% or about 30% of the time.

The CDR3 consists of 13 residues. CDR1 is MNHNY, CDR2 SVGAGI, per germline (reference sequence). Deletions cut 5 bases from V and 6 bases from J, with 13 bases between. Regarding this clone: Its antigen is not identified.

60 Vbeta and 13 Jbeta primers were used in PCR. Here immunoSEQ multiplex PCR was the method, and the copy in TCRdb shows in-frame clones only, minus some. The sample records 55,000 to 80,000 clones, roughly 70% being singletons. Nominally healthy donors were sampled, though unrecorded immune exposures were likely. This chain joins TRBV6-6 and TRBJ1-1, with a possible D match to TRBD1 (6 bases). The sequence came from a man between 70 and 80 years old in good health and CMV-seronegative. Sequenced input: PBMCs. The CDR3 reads CASSRPGVAEAFF. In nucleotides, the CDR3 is TGTGCCAGCAGTCGCCCAGGGGTTGCTGAAGCTTTCTTT.